The 10 T cell receptor beta chains in this list originate from one sample, sequenced in a study of shared T cell receptors in the human thymus. TCRdb's copy holds only in-frame clones and misses some; the assay was immunoSEQ multiplex PCR. This table holds some 400,000 clones, approximately 95% found once. Source material: thymocytes. These receptors all come from a human donor.

This rearrangement joins TRBV28 to TRBJ1-3; no firm D call. This CDR3 contains 15 residues. Trimming took off 4 bases at V and 0 bases at J, with 10 bases between the two ends. From germline, CDR1 is MDHEN and CDR2 SYDVKM. This CDR3 is CASSSLPVSGNTIYF. The DNA of the CDR3 is TGTGCCAGCAGTTCCCTTCCCGTCTCTGGAAACACCATATATTTT.

In its sample, this clone was seen a few times. The chain recombines TRBV27 with TRBJ1-1; the D gene is possibly TRBD1 (5 bases). V shed 4 bases and J shed 1 base, with 13 bases lying between them. Germline V lookup: CDR1 MNHEY, CDR2 SMNVEV (reference sequence). CDR3 length equals 15 residues. Here the CDR3 reads CASSCVLGGNTEAFF. CDR3 in DNA: TGTGCCAGCAGTTGTGTACTCGGGGGGAACACTGAAGCTTTCTTT.

J is TRBJ2-7 and V is TRBV5-1, with TRBD1 matching 8 bases. CDR3 length: 14 residues. Trimming at V came to 2 bases and at J to 5 bases, leaving 6 bases not matched to a gene. Looked up from germline, CDR1 is SGHRS and CDR2 is YFSETQ. In DNA form, the CDR3 reads TGCGCCAGCAGCTTATGGACAGGGTTCGACGAGCAGTACTTC. This gives the protein CASSLWTGFDEQYF.

This clone appeared a few times. This CDR3 reads CSVLPVERGLYEQYF. In DNA form, the CDR3 reads TGCAGCGTTCTGCCCGTGGAGCGAGGCCTCTACGAGCAGTACTTC. This sequence joins TRBV29-1 and TRBJ2-7; no definite D call. The CDR3 has 15 amino acids. The V gene lost 5 bases and the J gene lost 3 bases, with 20 bases spanning the gap. Looked up from germline, CDR1 is SQVTM and CDR2 is ANQGSEA.

V and J are TRBV16 and TRBJ1-1; D is uncertain. Germline V gene data show CDR1 as KGHSY and CDR2 as FQNENV. The CDR3 is 11 amino acids. Trimming removed 0 bases at V and 10 bases at J, with 6 bases between. CDR3 amino acids: CASSQSRAAFF. CDR3 in DNA: TGTGCCAGCAGCCAATCGAGGGCAGCTTTCTTT.

The chain couples TRBV4-3 to TRBJ2-5; no firm D call. Trimming pared 1 base from V and 5 bases from J, leaving 17 bases between. CDR3 length: 16 residues. CDR1 and CDR2 from the germline V gene are LGHNA and YSLEER. DNA of the CDR3: TGCGCCAGCAGCCAAGTTTACTCAGGCCTGAGGGAGACCCAGTACTTC. It yields the protein CASSQVYSGLRETQYF.

The chain carries TRBV19 and TRBJ1-1; TRBD1 agrees at 7 bases. CDR3 size: 16 residues. Trimming removed 5 bases from V and 3 bases from J; junction bases left unmatched: 12. The germline CDR1 and CDR2 sequences are LNHDA and SQIVND (reference sequence). DNA of the CDR3: TGTGCCAGTAGTCCTCCGGGACAGTTTTTGGACACTGAAGCTTTCTTT. Protein product: CASSPPGQFLDTEAFF.

The chain recombines TRBV14 with TRBJ2-1; perhaps D is TRBD1 or TRBD2 (5 bases each). Looked up from germline, CDR1 is SGHDN and CDR2 is FVKESK. This CDR3 spans 14 amino acids. Deletions cut 8 bases from V and 1 base from J, with 12 bases between. The CDR3 bases are TGTGCCAGCCGAAGTGGGGGTTCCTACAATGAGCAGTTCTTC. Protein product: CASRSGGSYNEQFF.

The genes are TRBV18 and TRBJ1-5; D may be TRBD1 (6 bases). The V end was cut by 3 bases, the J end by 5 bases, with 11 bases between. Germline V gene lookup returns CDR1 KGHSH and CDR2 LQKENI. The CDR3 length is 14 residues. CDR3 region: CASSPTGGYQPQHF. In DNA form, the CDR3 reads TGTGCCAGCTCACCGACAGGTGGATATCAGCCCCAGCATTTT.

The chain couples TRBV27 to TRBJ2-1, with D unclear. The germline V gene has CDR1 MNHEY and CDR2 SMNVEV (reference sequence). The CDR3 sequence is 14 residues long. V lost 5 bases, J lost 3 bases, and 11 bases lay in between. The DNA of the CDR3 is TGTGCCAGCAGTAGACAACTGCACTACAATGAGCAGTTCTTC. Translating it yields CASSRQLHYNEQFF.